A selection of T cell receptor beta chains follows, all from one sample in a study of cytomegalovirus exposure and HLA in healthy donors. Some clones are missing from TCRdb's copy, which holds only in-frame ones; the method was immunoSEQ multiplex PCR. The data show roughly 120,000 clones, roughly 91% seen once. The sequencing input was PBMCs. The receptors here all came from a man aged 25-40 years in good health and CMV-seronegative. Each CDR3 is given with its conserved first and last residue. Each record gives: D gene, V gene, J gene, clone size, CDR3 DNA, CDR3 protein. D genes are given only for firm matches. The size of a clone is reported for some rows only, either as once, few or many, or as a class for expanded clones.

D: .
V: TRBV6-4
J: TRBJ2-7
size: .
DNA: TGTGCCAGCAGTGCTACAGATAGCTCCTACGAGCAGTACTTC
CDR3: CASSATDSSYEQYF

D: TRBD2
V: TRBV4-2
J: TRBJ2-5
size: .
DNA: TGTGCCAGCAGCGACCCAGGGTTAGCGGGGGTCGAGACCCAGTACTTC
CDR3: CASSDPGLAGVETQYF

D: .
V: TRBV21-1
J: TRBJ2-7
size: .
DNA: TGTGCCAGCAGCAACCGGGACAGTCCCCCCTACGAGCAGTACTTC
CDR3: CASSNRDSPPYEQYF

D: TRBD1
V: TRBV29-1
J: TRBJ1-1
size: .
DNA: TGCAGCGCCGACAGGGGTCGAACTGAAGCTTTCTTT
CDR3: CSADRGRTEAFF

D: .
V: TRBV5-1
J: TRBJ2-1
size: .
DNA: TGCGCCAGCAGCTTGGCACGGCTAAGGCAGCGAAATGAGCAGTTCTTC
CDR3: CASSLARLRQRNEQFF

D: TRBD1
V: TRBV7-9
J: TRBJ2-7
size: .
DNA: TGTGCCAGCAGGTCCGGGACAGACCCCTACGAGCAGTACTTC
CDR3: CASRSGTDPYEQYF

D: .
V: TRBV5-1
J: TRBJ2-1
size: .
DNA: TGCGCCAGCAGCCTGGGTAGCTCCAACAATGAGCAGTTCTTC
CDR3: CASSLGSSNNEQFF

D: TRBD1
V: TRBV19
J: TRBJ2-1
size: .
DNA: TGTGCCAGTCAATCCGGGACAGCCTACAATGAGCAGTTCTTC
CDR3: CASQSGTAYNEQFF

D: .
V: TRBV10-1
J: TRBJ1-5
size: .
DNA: TGCGCCAGCAGTGACGAGGGTGGAAGGGATCAGCCCCAGCATTTT
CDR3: CASSDEGGRDQPQHF

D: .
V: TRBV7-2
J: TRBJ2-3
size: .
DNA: TGTGCCAGCAGTTTACAGTACAATTCAGATACGCAGTATTTT
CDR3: CASSLQYNSDTQYF

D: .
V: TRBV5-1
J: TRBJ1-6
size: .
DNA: TGCGCCAGCAGCTTGGTAGTCAATTCACCCCTCCACTTT
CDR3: CASSLVVNSPLHF

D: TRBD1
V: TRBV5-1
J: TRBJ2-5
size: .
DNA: TGCGCCAGCCGCAGGGGGTCCTTCCAAGAGACCCAGTACTTC
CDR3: CASRRGSFQETQYF

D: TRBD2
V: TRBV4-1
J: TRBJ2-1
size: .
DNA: TGCGCCAGCAGCCCCGGGACTAGTAATGAGCAGTTCTTC
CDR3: CASSPGTSNEQFF

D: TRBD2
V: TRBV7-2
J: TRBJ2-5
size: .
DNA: TGTGCCAGCAGCCCACCAGCGGGGCTGGAGACCCAGTACTTC
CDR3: CASSPPAGLETQYF

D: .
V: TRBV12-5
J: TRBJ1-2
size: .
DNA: TGTGCTAGTGGTTTGGTACCCGCAGGGGAGTATGGCTACACCTTC
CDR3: CASGLVPAGEYGYTF

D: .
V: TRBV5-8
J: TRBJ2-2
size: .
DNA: TGTGCCAGCAGCTTGGAACAGGCCCCAACACTACCGATTTTT
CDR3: CASSLEQAPTLPIF

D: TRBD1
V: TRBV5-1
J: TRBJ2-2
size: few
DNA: TGCGCCAGCAGCTTGGGGGACAGCTCGAACACCGGGGAGCTGTTTTTT
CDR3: CASSLGDSSNTGELFF

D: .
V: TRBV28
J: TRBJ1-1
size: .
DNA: TGTGCCAGCAGCGAAGGGACTCCTCCTAAAGCTTTCTTT
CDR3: CASSEGTPPKAFF

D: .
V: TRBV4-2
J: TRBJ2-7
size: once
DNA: TGTGCCAGCAGCTTGGGGCCAGACGAGCAGTACTTC
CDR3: CASSLGPDEQYF

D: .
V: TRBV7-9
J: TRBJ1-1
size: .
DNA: TGTGCCAGCAGCTTATGGTGGGGGGTCACTGAAGCTTTCTTT
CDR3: CASSLWWGVTEAFF

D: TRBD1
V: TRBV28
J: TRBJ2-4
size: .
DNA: TGTGCCAGCAGTACCCCAGGGGGCACAGGGATAGGAGCCAAAAACATTCAGTACTTC
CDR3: CASSTPGGTGIGAKNIQYF

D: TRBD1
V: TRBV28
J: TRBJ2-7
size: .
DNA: TGTGCCAGCAGTTTAGCCGGGACAGGGGGCCAGCAGTACTTC
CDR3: CASSLAGTGGQQYF

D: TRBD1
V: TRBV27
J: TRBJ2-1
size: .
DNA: TGTGCCAGCAGCTCGACAGGGGGTTACAATGAGCAGTTCTTC
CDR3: CASSSTGGYNEQFF

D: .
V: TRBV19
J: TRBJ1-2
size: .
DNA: TGTGCCAGTAGCAGACAGGATTCGGTAGAAGGCTACACCTTC
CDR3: CASSRQDSVEGYTF

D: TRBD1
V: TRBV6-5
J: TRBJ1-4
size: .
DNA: TGTGCCAGCAGCCCGGGGGACAGCGCCAATGAAAAACTGTTTTTT
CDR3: CASSPGDSANEKLFF

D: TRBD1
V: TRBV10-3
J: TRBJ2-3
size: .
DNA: TGTGCCATCGGGACAGGGGAGGCAGATACGCAGTATTTT
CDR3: CAIGTGEADTQYF

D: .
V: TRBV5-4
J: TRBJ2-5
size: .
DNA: TGTGCCAGCAGCCCCGAGGTCCCTCCGGGGACCCAGTACTTC
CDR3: CASSPEVPPGTQYF

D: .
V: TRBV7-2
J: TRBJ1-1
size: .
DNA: TGTGCCAGCAGCGAAGCGCAGGGCACTGAAGCTTTCTTT
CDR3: CASSEAQGTEAFF

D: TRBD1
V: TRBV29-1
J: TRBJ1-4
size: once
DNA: TGCAGCGCAGTGGGACAGAACCCAGGAACTAATGAAAAACTGTTTTTT
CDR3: CSAVGQNPGTNEKLFF

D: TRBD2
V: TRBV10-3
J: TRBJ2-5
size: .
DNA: TGTGTCATCAAGTCAAGCGGGGCCGAGGAGACCCAGTACTTC
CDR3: CVIKSSGAEETQYF

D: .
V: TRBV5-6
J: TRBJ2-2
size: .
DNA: TGTGCCAGCAGCCGTAGAAGGGGCCAATGGACCGGGGAGCTGTTTTTT
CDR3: CASSRRRGQWTGELFF

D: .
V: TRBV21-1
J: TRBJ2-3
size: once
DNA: TGTGCCAGCAGCAAATGGGGGACAGGGTTAAACACAGATACGCAGTATTTT
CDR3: CASSKWGTGLNTDTQYF

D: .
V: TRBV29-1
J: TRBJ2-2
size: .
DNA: TGCAGCGTTGAAGTCTTCACCGGGGAGCTGTTTTTT
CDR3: CSVEVFTGELFF

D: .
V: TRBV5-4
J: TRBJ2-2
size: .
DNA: TGTGCCAGCAGCTTAGGAGGGAACACCGGGGAGCTGTTTTTT
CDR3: CASSLGGNTGELFF

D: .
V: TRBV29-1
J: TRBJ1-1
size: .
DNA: TGCAGCGTTGACGGAGGACAGAGCACTGAAGCTTTCTTT
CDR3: CSVDGGQSTEAFF

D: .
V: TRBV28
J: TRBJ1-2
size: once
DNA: TGTGCCAGCAGCGTATCCTCAGATAACTATGGCTACACCTTC
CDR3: CASSVSSDNYGYTF

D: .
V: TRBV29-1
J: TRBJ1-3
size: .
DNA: TGCAGCGTTGCCCGGCCAGGGGCGGGAAACACCATATATTTT
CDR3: CSVARPGAGNTIYF

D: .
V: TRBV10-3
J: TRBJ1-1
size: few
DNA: TGTGCCATCAGTGAGTCCAGGGAAGCTTTCTTT
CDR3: CAISESREAFF

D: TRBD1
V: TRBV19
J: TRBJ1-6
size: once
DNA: TGTGCCAGTAGTGCACCCGGGACAGCAGACGGATCCCTCCACTTT
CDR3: CASSAPGTADGSLHF

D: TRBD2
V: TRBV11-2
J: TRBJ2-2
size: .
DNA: TGTGCCAGCAGCTGGGGACTAGCCGGGGAGCTGTTTTTT
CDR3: CASSWGLAGELFF

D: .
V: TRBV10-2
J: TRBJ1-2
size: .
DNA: TGCGCCAGCAGTGACGGGGGGAGCGTCTATGGCTACACCTTC
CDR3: CASSDGGSVYGYTF

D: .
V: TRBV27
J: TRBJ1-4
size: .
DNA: TGTGCCAGCAGTGGACCCATAACGGGGAATGAAAAACTGTTTTTT
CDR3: CASSGPITGNEKLFF

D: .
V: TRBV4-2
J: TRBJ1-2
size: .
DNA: TGTGCCAGCAGCCAAGATTACAGGCGCGGCTACACCTTC
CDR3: CASSQDYRRGYTF